Listed below are T cell receptor beta chains from one sample, sequenced in a study of response to subunit inactivated influenza vaccine. TCRdb re-called the RT-PCR reads through MiXCR, storing one row per CDR3 protein. This sample has 600,000 to 850,000 distinct CDR3 sequences, with 13% to 15% found just once. Sequences were derived from PBMCs from blood, sampled 14 to 15 days before vaccination. These receptors were obtained from a man aged 50-60 years who received an inactivated influenza vaccine. The CDR3 runs from the conserved cysteine through the conserved F or W. The order of the fields is J gene, V gene, clone size, D gene, CDR3 protein, CDR3 DNA. D genes are given only for firm matches. Clone size is not always given. Where it is, it says once, few, many or a class for expanded clones.

TRBJ2-1	TRBV28	-	-	CASSLLKSSYNEQFF	TGTGCCAGCAGTTTACTAAAGAGCTCCTACAATGAGCAGTTCTTC
TRBJ2-5	TRBV7-8	-	TRBD1	CASSPGGATQETQYF	TGTGCCAGCAGCCCAGGGGGCGCAACACAAGAGACCCAGTACTTC
TRBJ1-6	TRBV20-1	-	-	CSATPTGARSSPLHF	TGCAGTGCTACCCCGACAGGAGCCCGGTCTTCACCCCTCCACTTT
TRBJ2-1	TRBV12-3/TRBV12-4	many	-	CASSQDLARPNNEQFF	TGTGCCAGCAGTCAGGATCTAGCCCGGCCAAACAATGAGCAGTTCTTC
TRBJ2-2	TRBV27	-	TRBD1	CASSWDRFTGELFF	TGTGCCAGCAGCTGGGACAGATTCACCGGGGAGCTGTTTTTT
TRBJ2-1	TRBV2	-	-	CASSALGNGMGEQFF	TGTGCCAGCAGCGCATTGGGCAACGGGATGGGTGAGCAGTTCTTC
TRBJ2-2	TRBV5-1	few	-	CASSLGTSGAGELFF	TGCGCCAGCAGCTTGGGGACATCCGGGGCCGGGGAGCTGTTTTTT
TRBJ2-1	TRBV20-1	few	TRBD2	CSARGPVAGVHNEQFF	TGCAGTGCTAGAGGCCCCGTAGCGGGGGTTCACAATGAGCAGTTCTTC
TRBJ1-6	TRBV4-2	many	TRBD1	CASSQDTGDSPLHF	TGTGCCAGCAGCCAGGATACAGGGGATTCACCCCTCCACTTT
TRBJ2-1	TRBV29-1	-	-	CSVEARGRDNEQFF	TGCAGCGTTGAAGCCAGGGGACGCGACAATGAGCAGTTCTTC
TRBJ2-1	TRBV12-3/TRBV12-4	many	TRBD2	CASTGLAGRNEQFF	TGTGCCAGCACCGGACTAGCGGGGAGGAATGAGCAGTTCTTC
TRBJ1-1	TRBV5-6	-	-	CASSPFFSNTEAFF	TGTGCCAGCAGCCCCTTCTTTTCGAACACTGAAGCTTTCTTT
TRBJ2-1	TRBV6-2/TRBV6-3	-	-	CASLRPGPLGRNEQFF	TGTGCCAGCTTGAGGCCGGGTCCATTAGGGCGCAATGAGCAGTTCTTC
TRBJ1-2	TRBV5-6	few	TRBD1	CASSLPGTVNYYGYTF	TGTGCCAGCAGCTTACCCGGGACAGTTAATTACTATGGCTACACCTTC
TRBJ2-1	TRBV7-8	-	-	CASSADGRLNEQFF	TGTGCCAGCAGCGCCGACGGACGTCTCAATGAGCAGTTCTTC
TRBJ2-5	TRBV28	few	-	CASSLFNPPLKTQYF	TGTGCCAGCAGTTTATTTAACCCACCGCTGAAGACCCAGTACTTC
TRBJ2-1	TRBV12-3/TRBV12-4	many	-	CASSLEFEQFF	TGTGCCAGCAGCCTAGAGTTTGAGCAGTTCTTC
TRBJ1-3	TRBV27	-	TRBD1	CASSFGTGAGNTIYF	TGTGCCAGCAGTTTTGGGACAGGGGCTGGAAACACCATATATTTT
TRBJ1-2	TRBV4-1	-	-	CASSHGAENNYGYTF	TGCGCCAGCAGCCATGGGGCAGAAAATAACTATGGCTACACCTTC
TRBJ2-5	TRBV12-3/TRBV12-4	few	-	CASSFSGPGETQYF	TGTGCCAGCAGTTTTTCGGGTCCCGGCGAGACCCAGTACTTC
TRBJ2-7	TRBV12-5	-	-	CASGCGWCPYEQYF	TGTGCTAGTGGGTGTGGTTGGTGTCCCTACGAGCAGTACTTC
TRBJ1-2	TRBV15	many	-	CATSRDTATNYGYTF	TGTGCCACCAGCAGAGATACAGCAACTAACTATGGCTACACCTTC
TRBJ2-1	TRBV12-3/TRBV12-4	many	TRBD2	CASSFLAGGLEQFF	TGTGCCAGCAGTTTCCTAGCGGGGGGGCTGGAGCAGTTCTTC
TRBJ2-3	TRBV6-5	few	-	CASSYESRLTDTQYF	TGTGCCAGCAGTTACGAGAGCAGACTCACAGATACGCAGTATTTT
TRBJ2-7	TRBV18	-	-	CASSPGGHSYEQYF	TGTGCCAGCTCACCGGGGGGACACTCCTACGAGCAGTACTTC
TRBJ2-1	TRBV20-1	few	TRBD2	CSARLAGGPVNEQFF	TGCAGTGCGAGACTAGCGGGAGGGCCGGTGAATGAGCAGTTCTTC
TRBJ2-7	TRBV6-1	few	TRBD2	CASSRSRGLAIYEQYF	TGTGCCAGCAGTCGATCCAGGGGACTAGCGATCTACGAGCAGTACTTC
TRBJ2-3	TRBV5-4	few	-	CASSIPSRTDTQYF	TGTGCCAGCAGCATACCGTCCCGCACAGATACGCAGTATTTT
TRBJ1-6	TRBV12-3/TRBV12-4	-	-	CASSDTRNSPLHF	TGTGCCAGCAGTGATACCCGAAATTCACCCCTCCACTTT
TRBJ1-1	TRBV29-1	many	TRBD1	CSVGGTGGWDTEAFF	TGCAGCGTTGGAGGGACAGGGGGTTGGGACACTGAAGCTTTCTTT
TRBJ2-7	TRBV20-1	-	TRBD2	CSAQLAGGSYEQYF	TGCAGTGCTCAACTAGCGGGGGGCTCCTACGAGCAGTACTTC
TRBJ2-5	TRBV20-1	-	-	CSALSPGTEKGETQYF	TGCAGTGCTTTATCCCCCGGGACTGAAAAAGGGGAGACCCAGTACTTC
TRBJ1-1	TRBV5-1	-	-	CASSPSGGSTEVFF	TGCGCCAGCAGCCCCTCCGGGGGGAGCACTGAAGTTTTCTTT
TRBJ2-6	TRBV6-1	-	TRBD1	CASASRDRGPNVLTF	TGTGCCAGCGCTTCCCGAGACAGGGGACCCAACGTCCTGACTTTC
TRBJ1-2	TRBV10-3	few	-	CAITPGHGGYGYTF	TGTGCCATCACCCCCGGCCACGGAGGGTATGGCTACACCTTC
TRBJ2-7	TRBV20-1	few	TRBD2	CSARDSGTTARYEQYF	TGCAGTGCTAGAGATTCCGGGACTACCGCTCGCTACGAGCAGTACTTC
TRBJ2-5	TRBV5-1	-	TRBD2	CASSLGVSKRGQETQYF	TGCGCCAGCAGCTTGGGCGTTAGTAAGCGGGGTCAAGAGACCCAGTACTTC
TRBJ2-1	TRBV12-3/TRBV12-4	few	-	CASSPPRQISYNEQFF	TGTGCCAGCAGTCCCCCTCGACAGATCTCCTACAATGAGCAGTTCTTC
TRBJ2-1	TRBV20-1	few	-	CSAKRLAGGDEQFF	TGCAGTGCAAAAAGACTAGCAGGGGGGGATGAGCAGTTCTTC
TRBJ1-1	TRBV12-3/TRBV12-4	many	-	CASSLRRSNTEAFF	TGTGCCAGCAGTCTTAGAAGGAGTAACACTGAAGCTTTCTTT
TRBJ2-7	TRBV20-1	-	TRBD1	CSATPGQGLNYEQYF	TGCAGTGCCACACCGGGACAGGGGCTGAACTACGAGCAGTACTTC
TRBJ2-1	TRBV14	many	-	CASSRANEQFF	TGTGCCAGCAGCCGAGCCAATGAGCAGTTCTTC
TRBJ1-1	TRBV10-1	-	-	CASSDWQTEAFF	TGCGCCAGCAGTGATTGGCAAACTGAAGCTTTCTTT
TRBJ1-2	TRBV18	few	-	CASSTDTLYGYTF	TGTGCCAGCTCAACGGACACCCTCTATGGCTACACCTTC
TRBJ2-1	TRBV5-6	many	TRBD2	CASSFSGIGEQFF	TGTGCCAGCAGCTTTAGCGGGATTGGTGAGCAGTTCTTC
TRBJ2-2	TRBV3-1	few	-	CASSPRSRVSTGELFF	TGTGCCAGCAGCCCTCGGAGCAGGGTTTCCACCGGGGAGCTGTTTTTT
TRBJ2-3	TRBV10-3	few	TRBD2	CAISTSGDTDTQYF	TGTGCCATCAGTACTAGCGGTGACACAGATACGCAGTATTTT
TRBJ2-1	TRBV12-3/TRBV12-4	-	-	CASSFRRLTSYNEQFF	TGTGCCAGCAGTTTTCGTCGGCTGACTTCCTACAATGAGCAGTTCTTC
TRBJ2-3	TRBV5-5	-	-	CASSGHINPSTDTQYF	TGTGCCAGCAGCGGGCACATAAACCCGAGCACAGATACGCAGTATTTT
TRBJ2-7	TRBV20-1	-	-	CSAIRGGEQYF	TGCAGTGCTATTCGAGGGGGCGAGCAGTACTTC
TRBJ2-3	TRBV28	few	TRBD2	CASSARGTDTQYF	TGTGCCAGTTCGGCGCGGGGGACAGATACGCAGTATTTT
TRBJ2-3	TRBV29-1	-	-	CSVEFSGSGDTQYF	TGCAGCGTTGAATTTAGCGGCTCCGGAGATACGCAGTATTTT